Listed here are 27 T cell receptor beta chains from one sample, sequenced in a study of identifying expanded T cells in peripheral blood. Method: immunoSEQ multiplex PCR; TCRdb's copy keeps in-frame clones and lacks some. The sample consists of more than 85,000 clones, approximately 89% of them appearing once. The material sequenced was blood. These receptors were collected from a person aged 18 to 70 in good health.

The chain has TRBV10-1 and TRBJ2-7; unclear D gene. Germline lookup yields CDR1 WNHNN and CDR2 SYGVQD (reference sequence). V was cut by 3 bases and J by 5 bases, with 14 bases left in between. The CDR3 is made up of 14 amino acids. CDR3 in DNA: TGCGCCAGCAGTGACCAGACATTAGGTGACGAGCAGTACTTC. Encoded protein: CASSDQTLGDEQYF.

V usage is TRBV18 and J usage is TRBJ2-7, with 10 bases lining up with TRBD2. V lost 3 bases to trimming and J lost 3 bases; unmatched junction nucleotides: 5. This CDR3 spans 15 amino acids. Per germline, CDR1 KGHSH and CDR2 LQKENI. The CDR3 DNA reads TGTGCCAGCTCACCCTCTAGCGGGAGTCTCTACGAGCAGTACTTC. It encodes CASSPSSGSLYEQYF.

This clone was seen more than once but under ten times. The rearrangement links TRBV7-9 to TRBJ1-5, with D uncertain. The CDR3 has 15 residues. The germline CDR1 and CDR2 sequences are SEHNR and FQNEAQ (reference sequence). V lost 0 bases and J 3 bases, leaving 9 bases between the germline ends. The DNA of the CDR3 is TGTGCCAGCAGCTTAGCCGGCGGTCACAATCAGCCCCAGCATTTT. It encodes CASSLAGGHNQPQHF.

This rearrangement joins TRBV6-6 to TRBJ2-1; D remains ambiguous. This CDR3 is 11 amino acids long. V dropped 3 bases and J dropped 6 bases, with 3 bases sitting between them. Germline CDR1 and CDR2: MNHNY and SVGAGI (reference sequence). This CDR3 is CASSYLNEQFF. The CDR3 region has the DNA TGTGCCAGCAGTTATCTCAATGAGCAGTTCTTC.

The rearrangement uses TRBV5-1 and TRBJ2-5; tentative D call: TRBD2 (6 bases). The CDR3 length is 14 residues. V shed 5 bases and J shed 5 bases, with 16 bases lying between them. Germline CDR1 is SGHRS and CDR2 is YFSETQ. This CDR3 is CASSLGGARETQYF. The CDR3 nucleotides read TGCGCCAGCAGTCTAGGAGGGGCTCGGGAGACCCAGTACTTC. The complete variable domain, with remaining parts taken from reference TRBV5-1 and TRBJ2-5, reads KAGVTQTPRYLIKTRGQQVTLSCSPISGHRSVSWYQQTPGQGLQFLFEYFSETQRNKGNFPGRFSGRQFSNSRSEMNVSTLELGDSALYLCASSLGGARETQYFGPGTRLLVL.

This rearrangement joins TRBV20-1 to TRBJ2-5; D remains unclear. Germline loops: CDR1 DFQATT, CDR2 SNEGSKA (reference sequence). This CDR3 has 11 amino acids. V lost 3 bases to trimming and J lost 1 base, with 3 bases between them. The CDR3 coding sequence is TGCAGTGCTAGCATCCAAGAGACCCAGTACTTC. This translates into CSASIQETQYF.

The CDR3 DNA is TGTGCCAGCAGTGTAGGGGGAGTCTCTGGGGCCAACGTCCTGACTTTC. Amino acids: CASSVGGVSGANVLTF. The chain has TRBV2 and TRBJ2-6; D possibly corresponds to TRBD1 (6 bases). The CDR3 totals 16 residues. The V end was cut by 4 bases, the J end by 0 bases, with 10 bases between. The germline CDR1 and CDR2 sequences are SNHLY and FYNNEI. Full variable domain (remainder filled in from reference TRBV2 and TRBJ2-6): EPEVTQTPSHQVTQMGQEVILRCVPISNHLYFYWYRQILGQKVEFLVSFYNNEISEKSEIFDDQFSVERPDGSNFTLKIRSTKLEDSAMYFCASSVGGVSGANVLTFGAGSRLTVL.

This chain joins TRBV7-6 and TRBJ2-1, with 7 bases identical to TRBD1. With 2 bases clipped from V and 4 bases from J, the junction kept 2 bases outside the gene matches. CDR3 length equals 14 residues. Germline V gene lookup returns CDR1 SGHVS and CDR2 FNYEAQ. The CDR3 DNA is TGTGCCAGCAGCTTATTGGGACAGTACAATGAGCAGTTCTTC. Translation: CASSLLGQYNEQFF. Based on the CDR3 plus reference TRBV7-6 and TRBJ2-1, the full variable domain is GAGVSQSPRYKVTKRGQDVALRCDPISGHVSLYWYRQALGQGPEFLTYFNYEAQQDKSGLPNDRFSAERPEGSISTLTIQRTEQRDSAMYRCASSLLGQYNEQFFGPGTRLTVL.

This chain uses TRBV21-1 with TRBJ2-7; TRBD1 was called by the table and not checked on the DNA. TRBV21-1 is a pseudogene. This CDR3 comprises 14 residues. CDR3 protein: CASSEGQGSYEQYF. CDR3 in DNA: TGTGCCAGCAGCGAAGGACAGGGTTCCTACGAGCAGTACTTC.

DNA of the CDR3: TGCGCCAGCAGTGAGGGCGGGAGGAATGAGCAGTTCTTC. Translating gives CASSEGGRNEQFF. V gene TRBV10-1 combines with J gene TRBJ2-1; 8 bases fit TRBD2. CDR3 size: 13 residues. V lost 2 bases, J lost 7 bases, and 1 base stayed unmatched. The germline V gene encodes CDR1 WNHNN and CDR2 SYGVQD (reference sequence).

This chain links TRBV29-1 with TRBJ2-4; D remains unclear. The germline gives CDR1 SQVTM, CDR2 ANQGSEA. The CDR3 totals 17 residues. Trimming shortened V by 2 bases and J by 0 bases, and 17 bases separated the two germline ends. CDR3 sequence: CSVESRQPFLAKNIQYF. CDR3 DNA sequence: TGCAGCGTTGAATCCCGCCAGCCCTTTCTAGCCAAAAACATTCAGTACTTC.

The chain employs TRBV7-3 and TRBJ2-7; the match to TRBD2 covers 11 bases. This CDR3 has 15 residues. The junction had 7 bases not matched to a gene; V was cut back by 4 bases and J by 5 bases. CDR1 SGHTA and CDR2 FQGTGA come from the germline V gene. CDR3 protein: CASSSALAGVNEQYF. DNA of the CDR3: TGTGCCAGCAGCTCGGCACTAGCGGGAGTGAACGAGCAGTACTTC.

A single count supports this clone. The rearrangement links TRBV15 to TRBJ1-2, with a tentative D call TRBD1 (6 bases). The CDR3 contains 17 residues. Trimming stripped 3 bases from V and 1 base from J, with 18 bases between. The germline V gene has CDR1 LNHNV and CDR2 YYDKDF (reference sequence). The CDR3 loop reads CATSSDLRDTFNYGYTF. In DNA form, the CDR3 reads TGTGCCACCAGCAGCGACCTCCGGGACACCTTTAACTATGGCTACACCTTC.

CDR3 region: CASSLDAAGEQFF. For the CDR3, the DNA is TGTGCCAGCAGCTTAGATGCCGCCGGTGAGCAGTTCTTC. The V gene is TRBV13, the J gene TRBJ2-1, with no clear D. The CDR3 runs 13 residues. Germline V gene data show CDR1 as PRHDT and CDR2 as FYEKMQ (reference sequence). Trimming removed 1 base at V and 9 bases at J, with 10 bases between.

This clone was seen once. The chain combines TRBV18 with TRBJ2-7; tentatively, D is TRBD2 (6 bases). The V and J ends lost 3 bases and 7 bases respectively, with 19 bases between them. Germline assignment: CDR1 KGHSH and CDR2 LQKENI. The CDR3 consists of 15 residues. The CDR3 reads CASSPTGTGEREQYF. CDR3 sequence (DNA): TGTGCCAGCTCACCGACCGGGACTGGAGAAAGGGAGCAGTACTTC.

V gene TRBV27 combines with J gene TRBJ1-1, with 9 bases identical to TRBD1. The germline CDR1 and CDR2 sequences are MNHEY and SMNVEV (reference sequence). V lost 3 bases to trimming and J lost 3 bases; unmatched junction nucleotides: 17. The CDR3 runs to 19 residues. CDR3 sequence (DNA): TGTGCCAGCAGTTTTAGGGACTTCACCGGGACAGGGCATGACACTGAAGCTTTCTTT. Translation: CASSFRDFTGTGHDTEAFF.

The V and J genes are TRBV5-1 and TRBJ2-2; 7 bases fit TRBD2. The CDR3 is 16 residues long. Unmatched junction bases numbered 7, after V lost 1 base and J lost 4 bases. Germline CDR1 SGHRS, CDR2 YFSETQ. The CDR3 DNA reads as TGCGCCAGCAGCTTGATGGCGGGAGTGAGCACCGGGGAGCTGTTTTTT. Translated: CASSLMAGVSTGELFF.

V gene TRBV9 combines with J gene TRBJ2-5, with 9 bases lining up with TRBD1. The germline CDR1 and CDR2 sequences are SGDLS and YYNGEE. This CDR3 region has 17 residues. V lost 1 base and J lost 2; bases outside the gene matches: 9. In DNA form, the CDR3 reads TGTGCCAGCAGCGTACTTGTGACAGGGGGAGGACAAGAGACCCAGTACTTC. It codes for CASSVLVTGGGQETQYF.

This chain joins TRBV6-6 and TRBJ2-3; tentatively, D is TRBD1 (6 bases). This CDR3 is 14 amino acids long. V lost 5 bases, J lost 0 bases, and 9 bases lay in between. Per the germline V gene, CDR1 is MNHNY and CDR2 is SVGAGI (reference sequence). CDR3 sequence: CASSTGTSTDTQYF. In DNA, the CDR3 is TGTGCCAGCAGTACCGGGACAAGCACAGATACGCAGTATTTT.

This chain joins TRBV18 and TRBJ1-5; no clear D gene. The CDR3 runs to 15 residues. V lost 3 bases, J lost 0 bases, and 9 bases lay in between. CDR1 KGHSH and CDR2 LQKENI come from the germline V gene. CDR3 in DNA: TGTGCCAGCTCACCCCTCCCAAATAGCAATCAGCCCCAGCATTTT. This codes for CASSPLPNSNQPQHF.

This clone occurred once. This sequence joins TRBV7-8 and TRBJ2-1; 13 bases fit TRBD2. CDR3 length: 15 amino acids. V shed 4 bases and J 9 bases; nucleotides not matched to a gene: 6. The germline CDR1 and CDR2 sequences are SGHVS and FQNEAQ. The CDR3 is CASSSSTSGRAEQFF. The CDR3 DNA is TGTGCCAGCAGCTCGTCTACTAGCGGGAGGGCTGAGCAGTTCTTC.

The chain carries TRBV6-6 and TRBJ1-6, with 8 bases fitting TRBD1. Trimming removed 9 bases from V and 0 bases from J; junction bases left unmatched: 4. Germline assignment: CDR1 MNHNY and CDR2 SVGAGI (reference sequence). The CDR3 extends over 15 amino acids. The CDR3 spells CASRTGSSYNSPLHF. CDR3 sequence (DNA): TGTGCCAGTAGGACAGGGAGCTCCTATAATTCACCCCTCCACTTT.

V and J are TRBV18 and TRBJ1-1; no definite D call. The germline V and J ends were trimmed by 3 bases and 1 base, with 18 bases remaining between them. The CDR3 runs 17 residues. Germline-derived CDR1 and CDR2 are KGHSH and LQKENI. The CDR3 is CASSPTTYWDQNTEAFF. In DNA form, the CDR3 reads TGTGCCAGCTCACCTACCACATATTGGGATCAGAACACTGAAGCTTTCTTT.

The J gene is TRBJ1-2, the V gene TRBV7-8, with a possible D match to TRBD1 (6 bases). V was clipped by 8 bases and J by 8 bases, with 24 bases between them. The CDR3 length is 15 residues. The germline V gene has CDR1 SGHVS and CDR2 FQNEAQ. The CDR3 DNA is TGTGCCAGCTCCCTGGAGGCCCGGGGGGCAGGAGGCTACACCTTC. It encodes CASSLEARGAGGYTF.

This clone was detected once. The rearrangement uses TRBV16 and TRBJ2-5; unclear D gene. The ends were cut back, 3 bases at V and 4 bases at J, with 3 bases in the middle. Germline V lookup: CDR1 KGHSY, CDR2 FQNENV. The CDR3 loop spans 11 amino acids. The CDR3 reads CASSHRETQYF. CDR3 coding DNA: TGTGCCAGCAGCCACAGAGAGACCCAGTACTTC.

CDR3 amino acids: CASSPTSGSGKETQYF. The CDR3, as DNA: TGCGCCAGCAGCCCTACCAGCGGGAGCGGGAAAGAGACCCAGTACTTC. V usage is TRBV5-1 and J usage is TRBJ2-5; TRBD2 matches at 8 bases. The CDR3 is 16 residues long. The ends lost 4 bases at V and 3 bases at J; junction bases unmatched: 11. Germline V lookup: CDR1 SGHRS, CDR2 YFSETQ.

The chain carries TRBV15 and TRBJ2-7; 11 nucleotides line up with TRBD1. Trimming at V came to 6 bases and at J to 1 base, leaving 2 bases not matched to a gene. The CDR3 is made up of 14 amino acids. Germline-derived CDR1 and CDR2 are LNHNV and YYDKDF (reference sequence). The CDR3 reads CATSWDRGSYEQYF. For the CDR3, the DNA is TGTGCCACCAGTTGGGACAGGGGGTCCTACGAGCAGTACTTC.